The next 10 T cell receptor beta chains were all read from a single sample in a study of blood T cell repertoires in COVID-19. Sequencing was performed with immunoSEQ multiplex PCR; in TCRdb, only in-frame clones are kept and a portion is missing. The table includes about 120,000 clones, roughly 85% detected once. The sequenced sample was peripheral blood. The receptors derive from a young man with acute or convalescent COVID-19.

This chain links TRBV5-4 with TRBJ2-7; 9 nucleotides agree with TRBD1. CDR3 length equals 13 residues. V lost 4 bases and J lost 10; bases outside the gene matches: 9. CDR1 SGHNT and CDR2 YYREEE come from the germline V gene (reference sequence). The CDR3 DNA reads as TGTGCCAGCAGCGGACAGGGGTCCCTCGGACAGTACTTC. It specifies CASSGQGSLGQYF. Looking up the rest from reference TRBV5-4 and TRBJ2-7 gives the full variable domain: ETGVTQSPTHLIKTRGQQVTLRCSSQSGHNTVSWYQQALGQGPQFIFQYYREEENGRGNFPPRFSGLQFPNYSSELNVNALELDDSALYLCASSGQGSLGQYFGPGTRLTVT.

J is TRBJ2-1 and V is TRBV2; tentative D call: TRBD2 (6 bases). Trimming left V 3 bases short and J 4 bases short, with 10 bases between. The CDR3 loop spans 14 amino acids. Germline V gene lookup returns CDR1 SNHLY and CDR2 FYNNEI. This CDR3 is CASSDVTSYNEQFF. CDR3 nucleotides: TGTGCCAGCAGTGATGTGACTAGTTACAATGAGCAGTTCTTC. Supplemented by reference TRBV2 and TRBJ2-1, the full variable domain reads EPEVTQTPSHQVTQMGQEVILRCVPISNHLYFYWYRQILGQKVEFLVSFYNNEISEKSEIFDDQFSVERPDGSNFTLKIRSTKLEDSAMYFCASSDVTSYNEQFFGPGTRLTVL.

This chain links TRBV5-1 with TRBJ1-1; 8 nucleotides agree with TRBD1. CDR1 and CDR2 (germline): SGHRS, YFSETQ. The trim removed 4 bases at V and 1 base at J, leaving 3 bases unmatched. The CDR3 loop spans 14 amino acids. The CDR3 region has the DNA TGCGCCAGCAGCACAGGGGGTCGGAACACTGAAGCTTTCTTT. It is translated as CASSTGGRNTEAFF. Looking up the rest from reference TRBV5-1 and TRBJ1-1 gives the full variable domain: KAGVTQTPRYLIKTRGQQVTLSCSPISGHRSVSWYQQTPGQGLQFLFEYFSETQRNKGNFPGRFSGRQFSNSRSEMNVSTLELGDSALYLCASSTGGRNTEAFFGQGTRLTVV.

This sequence joins TRBV13 and TRBJ2-7, with 9 bases that match TRBD2. V was pared by 5 bases and J by 2 bases, with 10 bases of the junction left unmatched. Germline V gives CDR1 PRHDT, CDR2 FYEKMQ (reference sequence). The CDR3 length is 16 residues. CDR3 DNA: TGTGCCAGCAGCCACCAGGGGCGGGAGGGCCCCTACGAGCAGTACGTC. Translation gives CASSHQGREGPYEQYV.

This chain connects TRBV6-5 to TRBJ1-1; D is possibly TRBD1 (6 bases). V lost 7 bases and J lost 3, with 18 bases in between. Germline V gives CDR1 MNHEY, CDR2 SVGAGI. This CDR3 is built from 15 residues. The CDR3 DNA follows: TGTGCCAGCACTAAAGGGACACCTACTTACACTGAAGCTTTCTTT. Its protein is CASTKGTPTYTEAFF.

The J gene is TRBJ1-2, the V gene TRBV29-1, with D tentatively TRBD1 (6 bases). Trimming pared 3 bases from V and 4 bases from J, leaving 15 bases between. CDR3 size: 14 residues. The germline gives CDR1 SQVTM, CDR2 ANQGSEA. The CDR3 coding sequence is TGCAGCGTTGAGGGAGGGGGGGACACCTATGGCTACACCTTC. This codes for CSVEGGGDTYGYTF.

The rearrangement links TRBV29-1 to TRBJ2-1; tentative D call: TRBD1 (7 bases). The length of the CDR3 is 14 residues. The V end was cut by 7 bases, the J end by 0 bases, with 13 bases between. Germline V gene lookup returns CDR1 SQVTM and CDR2 ANQGSEA. DNA of the CDR3: TGCAGCGCCCCAGGGGGGTACTCCTACAATGAGCAGTTCTTC. This gives the protein CSAPGGYSYNEQFF.

This clone was observed a handful of times. The chain recombines TRBV11-2 with TRBJ2-2, with 7 bases that match TRBD2. The length of the CDR3 is 14 residues. The germline V gene encodes CDR1 SGHAT and CDR2 FQNNGV. The V and J ends lost 6 bases and 4 bases, in that order; junction bases with no gene match: 5. For the CDR3, the DNA is TGTGCCAGCAGACGTCTAGCGGTCACCGGGGAGCTGTTTTTT. Its protein is CASRRLAVTGELFF.

The chain links TRBV29-1 to TRBJ1-1; a possible D gene is TRBD1 (6 bases). Germline V gene data show CDR1 as SQVTM and CDR2 as ANQGSEA. With 0 bases removed from V and 4 bases from J, the gap between germline ends came to 18 bases. The CDR3 has 16 amino acids. DNA of the CDR3: TGCAGCGTTGAAGAAGCGGACAGCGCCACTGGCACTGAAGCTTTCTTT. Translated, it gives CSVEEADSATGTEAFF.

V usage is TRBV11-3 and J usage is TRBJ1-2; TRBD1 aligns across 9 bases. This CDR3 is built from 13 residues. The J segment lost 8 bases and the V segment lost 5 bases, leaving 6 bases of the junction unmatched. The germline V gene has CDR1 SGHNT and CDR2 YENEEA. The CDR3 region is CASSDGQGIGYTF. For the CDR3, the DNA is TGTGCCAGCAGCGACGGACAGGGGATCGGCTACACCTTC.